This T cell receptor beta chain originates from a study of T cell changes during pregnancy in multiple sclerosis. This CDR3 region has 16 residues. From germline, CDR1 is SGHRS and CDR2 YFSETQ. V dropped 4 bases and J dropped 0; count of bases not matched to a gene: 9. Measured with immunoSEQ multiplex PCR; TCRdb has only the in-frame clones, and not every one. This sample has about 38,000 clones, with about 91% found just once. V is TRBV5-1 and J is TRBJ2-7, with TRBD1 matching over 8 bases. Here the sequenced sample was CD8+ T cells from peripheral blood mononuclear cells, taken after pregnancy. The receptor was derived from a female donor with multiple sclerosis, enrolled in a pregnancy study. CDR3 loop: CASSDPEGTGSYEQYF. CDR3 DNA: TGCGCCAGCAGCGACCCTGAGGGGACAGGCTCCTACGAGCAGTACTTC.